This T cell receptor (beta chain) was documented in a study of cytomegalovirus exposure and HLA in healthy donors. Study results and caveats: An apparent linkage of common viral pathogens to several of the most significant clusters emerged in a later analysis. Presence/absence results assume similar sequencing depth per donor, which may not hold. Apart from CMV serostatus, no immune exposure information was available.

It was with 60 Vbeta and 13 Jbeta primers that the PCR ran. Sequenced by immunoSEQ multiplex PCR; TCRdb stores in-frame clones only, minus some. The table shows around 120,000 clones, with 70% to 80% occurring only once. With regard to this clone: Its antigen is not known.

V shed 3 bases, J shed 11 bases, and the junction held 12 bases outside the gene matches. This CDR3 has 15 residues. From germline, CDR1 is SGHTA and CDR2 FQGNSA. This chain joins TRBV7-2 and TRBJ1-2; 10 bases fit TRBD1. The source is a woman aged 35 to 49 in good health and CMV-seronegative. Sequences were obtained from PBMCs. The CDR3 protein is CASSLPPGQGWVYTF. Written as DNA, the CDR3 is TGTGCCAGCAGCTTGCCCCCGGGACAGGGGTGGGTGTACACCTTC.